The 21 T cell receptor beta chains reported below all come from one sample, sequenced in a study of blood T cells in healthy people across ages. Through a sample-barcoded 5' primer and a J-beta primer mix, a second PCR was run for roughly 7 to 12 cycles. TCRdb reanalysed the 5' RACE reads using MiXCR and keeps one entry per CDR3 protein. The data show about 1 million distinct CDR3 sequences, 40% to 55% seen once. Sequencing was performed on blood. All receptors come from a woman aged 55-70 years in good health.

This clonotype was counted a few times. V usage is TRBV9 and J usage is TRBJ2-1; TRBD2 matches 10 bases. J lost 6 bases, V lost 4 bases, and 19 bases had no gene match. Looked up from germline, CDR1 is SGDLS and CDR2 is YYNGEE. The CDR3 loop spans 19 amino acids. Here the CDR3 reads CASSLYPYPSGSRVNEQFF. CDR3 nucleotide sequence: TGTGCCAGCAGCCTATACCCGTATCCTAGCGGGAGCAGGGTCAATGAGCAGTTCTTC.

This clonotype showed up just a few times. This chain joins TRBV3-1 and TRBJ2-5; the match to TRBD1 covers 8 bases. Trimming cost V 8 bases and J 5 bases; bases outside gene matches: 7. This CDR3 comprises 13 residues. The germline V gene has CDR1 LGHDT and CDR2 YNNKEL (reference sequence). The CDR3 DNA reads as TGTGCCAGCGAGGGGGACAGGTCGGAGACCCAGTACTTC. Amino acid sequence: CASEGDRSETQYF.

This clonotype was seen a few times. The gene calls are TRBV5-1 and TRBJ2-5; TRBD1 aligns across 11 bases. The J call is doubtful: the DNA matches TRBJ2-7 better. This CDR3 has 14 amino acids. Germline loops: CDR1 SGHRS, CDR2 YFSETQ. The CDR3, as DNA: TGCGCCAGCAGCGTGGACAGGGGGCTCAACGAGCAGTACTTC. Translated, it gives CASSVDRGLNEQYF.

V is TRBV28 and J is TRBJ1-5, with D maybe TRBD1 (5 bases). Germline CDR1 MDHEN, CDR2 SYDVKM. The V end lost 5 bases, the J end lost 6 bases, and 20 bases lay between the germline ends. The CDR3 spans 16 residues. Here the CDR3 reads CASSGGVVAGGQPQHF. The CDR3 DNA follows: TGTGCCAGCAGTGGCGGGGTGGTGGCCGGGGGTCAGCCCCAGCATTTT.

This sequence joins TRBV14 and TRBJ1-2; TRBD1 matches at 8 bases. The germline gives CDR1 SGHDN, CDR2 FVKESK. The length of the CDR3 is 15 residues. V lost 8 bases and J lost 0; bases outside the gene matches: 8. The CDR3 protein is CASGQTGAANYGYTF. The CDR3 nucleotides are TGTGCCAGCGGTCAGACAGGGGCGGCTAACTATGGCTACACCTTC.

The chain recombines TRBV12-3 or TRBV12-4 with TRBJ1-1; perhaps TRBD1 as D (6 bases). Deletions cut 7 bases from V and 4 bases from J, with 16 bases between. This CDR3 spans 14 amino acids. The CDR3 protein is CASMLKGGSTEAFF. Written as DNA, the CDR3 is TGTGCCAGCATGCTCAAGGGGGGTAGCACTGAAGCTTTCTTT.

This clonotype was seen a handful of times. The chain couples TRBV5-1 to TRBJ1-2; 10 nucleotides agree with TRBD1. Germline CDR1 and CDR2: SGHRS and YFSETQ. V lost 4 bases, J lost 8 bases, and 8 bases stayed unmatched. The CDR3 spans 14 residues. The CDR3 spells CASSIAGTGDGYTF. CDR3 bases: TGCGCCAGCAGCATTGCTGGGACAGGGGACGGCTACACCTTC.

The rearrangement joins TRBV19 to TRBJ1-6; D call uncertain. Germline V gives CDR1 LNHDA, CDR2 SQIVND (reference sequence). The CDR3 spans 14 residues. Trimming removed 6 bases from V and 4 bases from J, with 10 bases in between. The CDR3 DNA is TGTGCCAGTAGACCCAGTGGATATAATTCACCCCTCCACTTT. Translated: CASRPSGYNSPLHF.

The CDR3 loop reads CASLSRNQETQYF. Here the CDR3 DNA reads TGTGCCAGTTTGTCGCGAAACCAAGAGACCCAGTACTTC. This chain joins TRBV6-2 or TRBV6-3 and TRBJ2-5; D unresolved. The CDR3 runs to 13 residues. V dropped 9 bases and J dropped 0 bases, with 11 bases sitting between them. The V gene's germline CDR1 is MNHEY and CDR2 SVGEGT.

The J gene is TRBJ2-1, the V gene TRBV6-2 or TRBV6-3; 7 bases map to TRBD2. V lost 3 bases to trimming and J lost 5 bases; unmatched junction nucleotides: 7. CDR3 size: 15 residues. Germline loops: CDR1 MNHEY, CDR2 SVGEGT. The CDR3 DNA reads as TGTGCCAGCAGTTATTTTCGGGAGGCGGACAATGAGCAGTTCTTC. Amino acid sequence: CASSYFREADNEQFF.

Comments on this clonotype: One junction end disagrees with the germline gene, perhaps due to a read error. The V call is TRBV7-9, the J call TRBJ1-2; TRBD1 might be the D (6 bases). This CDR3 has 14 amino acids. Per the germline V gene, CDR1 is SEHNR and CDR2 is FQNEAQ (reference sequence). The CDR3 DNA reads TGTGCCAGCAGCTTAGGACAGGTGACCTATGACTACACCTTC. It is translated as CASSLGQVTYDYTF.

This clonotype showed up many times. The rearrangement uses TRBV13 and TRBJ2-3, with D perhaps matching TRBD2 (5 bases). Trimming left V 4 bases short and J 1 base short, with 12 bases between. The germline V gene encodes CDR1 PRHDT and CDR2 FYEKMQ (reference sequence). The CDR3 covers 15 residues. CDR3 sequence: CASSSRGSGTDTQYF. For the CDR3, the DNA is TGTGCCAGCAGCTCCCGGGGTAGCGGCACAGATACGCAGTATTTT.

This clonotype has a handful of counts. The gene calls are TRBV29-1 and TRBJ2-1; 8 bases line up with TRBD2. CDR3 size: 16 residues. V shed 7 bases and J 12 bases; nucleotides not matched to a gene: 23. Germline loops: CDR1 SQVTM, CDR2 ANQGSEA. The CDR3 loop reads CSAMELAGPGPPGQFF. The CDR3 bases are TGCAGCGCCATGGAGCTAGCGGGCCCCGGGCCACCGGGGCAGTTCTTC.

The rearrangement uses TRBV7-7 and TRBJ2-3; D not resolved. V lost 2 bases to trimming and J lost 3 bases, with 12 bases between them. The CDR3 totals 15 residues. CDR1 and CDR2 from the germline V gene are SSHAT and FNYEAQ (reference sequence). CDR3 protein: CASSLRDGTTDTQYF. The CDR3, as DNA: TGTGCCAGCAGCTTACGAGACGGAACTACAGATACGCAGTATTTT. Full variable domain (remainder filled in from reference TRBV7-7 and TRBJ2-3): GAGVSQSPRYKVTKRGQDVTLRCDPISSHATLYWYQQALGQGPEFLTYFNYEAQPDKSGLPSDRFSAERPEGSISTLTIQRTEQRDSAMYRCASSLRDGTTDTQYFGPGTRLTVL.

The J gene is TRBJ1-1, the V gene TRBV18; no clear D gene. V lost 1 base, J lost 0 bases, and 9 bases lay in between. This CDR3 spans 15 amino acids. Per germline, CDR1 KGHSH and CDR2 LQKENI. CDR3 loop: CASSPLKDLNTEAFF. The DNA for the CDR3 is TGTGCCAGCTCACCACTTAAAGACCTGAACACTGAAGCTTTCTTT.

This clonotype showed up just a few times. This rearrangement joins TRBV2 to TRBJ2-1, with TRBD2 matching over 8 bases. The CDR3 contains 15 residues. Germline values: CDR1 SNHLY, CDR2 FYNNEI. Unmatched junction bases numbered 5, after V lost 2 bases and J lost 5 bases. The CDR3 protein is CASSESRLANNEQFF. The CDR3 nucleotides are TGTGCCAGCAGTGAATCACGACTAGCGAACAATGAGCAGTTCTTC.

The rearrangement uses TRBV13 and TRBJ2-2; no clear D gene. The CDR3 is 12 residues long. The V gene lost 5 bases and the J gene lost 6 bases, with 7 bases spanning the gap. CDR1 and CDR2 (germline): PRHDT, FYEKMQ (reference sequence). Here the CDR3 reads CASSGQAGELFF. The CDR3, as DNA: TGTGCCAGCAGCGGCCAGGCCGGGGAGCTGTTTTTT.

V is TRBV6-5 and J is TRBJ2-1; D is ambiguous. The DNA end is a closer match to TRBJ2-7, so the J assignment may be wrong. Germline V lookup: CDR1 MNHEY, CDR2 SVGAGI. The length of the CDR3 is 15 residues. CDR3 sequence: CASRRTTSSYNEQYF. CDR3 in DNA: TGTGCCAGCAGGAGAACAACGAGCTCCTACAATGAGCAGTACTTC.

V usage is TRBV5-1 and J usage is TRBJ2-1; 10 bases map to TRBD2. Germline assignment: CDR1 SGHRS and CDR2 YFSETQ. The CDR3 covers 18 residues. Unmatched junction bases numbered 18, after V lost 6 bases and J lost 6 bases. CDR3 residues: CASNLRLAGSSASNEQFF. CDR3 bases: TGCGCCAGCAACCTTCGACTAGCGGGTAGCTCAGCGTCCAATGAGCAGTTCTTC.

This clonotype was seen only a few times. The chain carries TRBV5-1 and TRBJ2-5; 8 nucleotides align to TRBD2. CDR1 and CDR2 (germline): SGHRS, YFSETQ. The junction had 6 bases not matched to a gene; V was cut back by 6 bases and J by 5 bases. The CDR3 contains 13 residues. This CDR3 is CASTSSSGETQYF. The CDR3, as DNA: TGCGCCAGCACCAGCTCTAGCGGGGAGACCCAGTACTTC.

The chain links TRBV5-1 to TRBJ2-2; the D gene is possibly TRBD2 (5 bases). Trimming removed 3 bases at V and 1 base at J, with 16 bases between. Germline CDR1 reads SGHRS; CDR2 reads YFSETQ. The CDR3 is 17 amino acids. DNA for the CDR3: TGCGCCAGCAGCTGGGCTAGCAAAAGAATGAACACCGGGGAGCTGTTTTTT. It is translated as CASSWASKRMNTGELFF.